This T cell receptor beta chain was recovered during a study of EBV T-cell therapy then PD-1 blockade in nasopharyngeal carcinoma. Treatment denoted: AdE1-LMPpoly-expanded autologous EBV-specific T-cell therapy followed by anti-PD-1 nivolumab. A note on this clone: Antigen: not known.

TCRdb keeps only in-frame clones here, not all; method: immunoSEQ multiplex PCR. The sample has around 22,000 clones; under 90% are singletons. Trimming took off 1 base at V and 8 bases at J, with 8 bases between the two ends. The CDR3 is made up of 12 amino acids. Germline V gene lookup returns CDR1 SGHVS and CDR2 FNYEAQ. This TCR was sampled from a man aged 40-49 years with nasopharyngeal carcinoma. The source material was CD8+ T cells from blood, sampled at day -245 from a patient whose treatment included autologous EBV-specific T cells and nivolumab. V and J are TRBV7-6 and TRBJ2-5, with D maybe TRBD2 (6 bases). CDR3 residues: CASSLVGGTQYF. DNA of the CDR3: TGTGCCAGCAGCTTAGTGGGGGGAACCCAGTACTTC.